The rows below give T cell receptor beta chains drawn from one sample of a study of beta chain features in type 1 diabetes. Assay used: immunoSEQ multiplex PCR; TCRdb lists only in-frame clones, some missing. The table lists about 290,000 clones, 8% of them singletons. Specimen: central memory CD4+ T cells from blood. The receptors were sampled from a woman aged 18-35 years in good health. CDR3s include the opening cysteine and the closing phenylalanine or tryptophan. Fields, in order: clone size, D gene, V gene, J gene, CDR3 DNA, CDR3 protein. D genes are given only for firm matches. Not every row has a clone size; where given, it reads once, few, many or a size class.

abundance: few; d_gene: TRBD2; v_gene: TRBV7-2; j_gene: TRBJ2-7; CDR3nt: TGTGCCAGCAGCGGGACTAGCGGAATTAGTTCCTACGAGCAGTACTTC; CDR3aa: CASSGTSGISSYEQYF
abundance: -; d_gene: -; v_gene: TRBV9; j_gene: TRBJ1-2; CDR3nt: TGTGCCAGCAGCGCAAACTCTATTGGCTACACCTTC; CDR3aa: CASSANSIGYTF
abundance: few; d_gene: TRBD1; v_gene: TRBV2; j_gene: TRBJ1-2; CDR3nt: TGTGCCAGCAGAGAGACAGGGGGCTCGAGCGGCTACACCTTC; CDR3aa: CASRETGGSSGYTF
abundance: few; d_gene: -; v_gene: TRBV5-1; j_gene: TRBJ2-5; CDR3nt: TGCGCCAGCAGGCGAGAATTCACCGGGGGTCAAGAGACCCAGTACTTC; CDR3aa: CASRREFTGGQETQYF
abundance: few; d_gene: -; v_gene: TRBV30; j_gene: TRBJ1-3; CDR3nt: TGTGCCTGGAGCAAGGGCTCTGGAAACACCATATATTTT; CDR3aa: CAWSKGSGNTIYF
abundance: -; d_gene: -; v_gene: TRBV7-3; j_gene: TRBJ2-3; CDR3nt: TGTGCCAGCAGCTTAACCAGGGGGGCCAGCACAGATACGCAGTATTTT; CDR3aa: CASSLTRGASTDTQYF
abundance: -; d_gene: TRBD1; v_gene: TRBV5-8; j_gene: TRBJ2-7; CDR3nt: TGTGCCAGCAGCGACAGGGGTGGGTCCTACGAGCAGTACTTC; CDR3aa: CASSDRGGSYEQYF
abundance: -; d_gene: -; v_gene: TRBV7-2; j_gene: TRBJ2-7; CDR3nt: TGTGCCAGCAGCTTATTTATCACGTCTGACGAGCAGTACTTC; CDR3aa: CASSLFITSDEQYF
abundance: many; d_gene: -; v_gene: TRBV19; j_gene: TRBJ1-1; CDR3nt: TGTGCCAGTAGCCCGCGGCGGGGGGCGAACACTGAAGCTTTCTTT; CDR3aa: CASSPRRGANTEAFF
abundance: -; d_gene: -; v_gene: TRBV6-1; j_gene: TRBJ1-6; CDR3nt: TGTGCCAGCACTGACCGCAGGAATTCACCCCTCCACTTT; CDR3aa: CASTDRRNSPLHF
abundance: -; d_gene: -; v_gene: TRBV30; j_gene: TRBJ1-2; CDR3nt: TGTGCCTCCTACAGTCAATCTAACTATGGCTACACCTTC; CDR3aa: CASYSQSNYGYTF
abundance: -; d_gene: -; v_gene: TRBV11-2; j_gene: TRBJ1-1; CDR3nt: TGTGCCAGCAGCTTAGATCCCCCTCCTTACAGGGTGGGCACTGAAGCTTTCTTT; CDR3aa: CASSLDPPPYRVGTEAFF
abundance: few; d_gene: -; v_gene: TRBV27; j_gene: TRBJ1-1; CDR3nt: TGTGCCAGCAGGCCGACGGAAATGAACACTGAAGCTTTCTTT; CDR3aa: CASRPTEMNTEAFF
abundance: few; d_gene: -; v_gene: TRBV7-2; j_gene: TRBJ1-2; CDR3nt: TGTGCCAGCAGAGACCACATCTATGGCTACACCTTC; CDR3aa: CASRDHIYGYTF
abundance: -; d_gene: TRBD2; v_gene: TRBV14; j_gene: TRBJ2-3; CDR3nt: TGTGCCAGCAGCCAAGGCTACAGCGGGAGCCAGTATTTT; CDR3aa: CASSQGYSGSQYF
abundance: -; d_gene: -; v_gene: TRBV18; j_gene: TRBJ1-1; CDR3nt: TGTGCCAGCTCACCAAGGGAGGTTTTGCACACTGAAGCTTTCTTT; CDR3aa: CASSPREVLHTEAFF
abundance: -; d_gene: -; v_gene: TRBV27; j_gene: TRBJ2-6; CDR3nt: TGTGCCAGCAGTTTAAGGGGCTCTGGGGCCAACGTCCTGACTTTC; CDR3aa: CASSLRGSGANVLTF
abundance: -; d_gene: -; v_gene: TRBV27; j_gene: TRBJ2-7; CDR3nt: TGTGCCAGCAGTTCGACAGGCCACTCCTACGAGCAGTACTTC; CDR3aa: CASSSTGHSYEQYF
abundance: -; d_gene: -; v_gene: TRBV5-1; j_gene: TRBJ1-4; CDR3nt: TGCGCCAGCAGCGCCCAGGGGAGTGAAAAACTGTTTTTT; CDR3aa: CASSAQGSEKLFF
abundance: few; d_gene: TRBD1; v_gene: TRBV2; j_gene: TRBJ1-5; CDR3nt: TGTGCCAGCAGGAAGGACAGGATGAATCAGCCCCAGCATTTT; CDR3aa: CASRKDRMNQPQHF
abundance: -; d_gene: TRBD1; v_gene: TRBV27; j_gene: TRBJ2-2; CDR3nt: TGTGCCATGTACAGGGGAAGTAACACCGGGGAGCTGTTTTTT; CDR3aa: CAMYRGSNTGELFF
abundance: few; d_gene: TRBD1; v_gene: TRBV29-1; j_gene: TRBJ1-3; CDR3nt: TGCAGCGTTGAATCTGGGACAGGGGTATTCTCTGGAAACACCATATATTTT; CDR3aa: CSVESGTGVFSGNTIYF
abundance: many; d_gene: -; v_gene: TRBV7-9; j_gene: TRBJ2-1; CDR3nt: TGTGCCAGCAGTTGGGATGGAGGGGATGAGCAGTTCTTC; CDR3aa: CASSWDGGDEQFF
abundance: -; d_gene: TRBD1; v_gene: TRBV5-1; j_gene: TRBJ2-2; CDR3nt: TGCGCCAGCAGCTTGGGACAGGGAAACACCGGGGAGCTGTTTTTT; CDR3aa: CASSLGQGNTGELFF
abundance: -; d_gene: TRBD2; v_gene: TRBV7-8; j_gene: TRBJ2-3; CDR3nt: TGTGCCAGCAGCCGAGACGGGACTAGCGGGAGAAGAGATACGCAGTATTTT; CDR3aa: CASSRDGTSGRRDTQYF
abundance: -; d_gene: -; v_gene: TRBV9; j_gene: TRBJ2-2; CDR3nt: TGTGCCAGCAGCTTCCGAACAGGCCCGAACACCGGGGAGCTGTTTTTT; CDR3aa: CASSFRTGPNTGELFF